These 25 T cell receptor beta chains came from one sample sequenced in a study of Ad26.COV2.S vaccination and SARS-CoV-2 variants. Regarding treatment: some 20 received Ad26.COV2.S at low or high dose, single or two shots; 5 received placebo; per-sample allocation not given. Specimens were obtained on day 63 following the first vaccine or placebo injection. TCRdb's copy holds only in-frame clones and misses some; the assay was immunoSEQ multiplex PCR. The table has roughly 700,000 clones, around 90% seen once. The source was peripheral blood, collected in a trial of Ad26.COV2.S vaccine versus placebo. These receptors originate from a person between 18 and 59 years old who received the Ad26.COV2.S COVID-19 vaccine or a placebo.

The gene calls are TRBV6-5 and TRBJ2-1; TRBD2 aligns across 9 bases. The germline gives CDR1 MNHEY, CDR2 SVGAGI. The V segment lost 6 bases and the J segment 5 bases; nucleotides outside the gene matches: 5. This CDR3 is 14 amino acids long. The CDR3 DNA reads TGTGCCAGCAGGTTGGTAGCGGGAGACAATGAGCAGTTCTTC. Protein product: CASRLVAGDNEQFF.

This chain connects TRBV5-4 to TRBJ2-7; D unresolved. V was pared by 0 bases and J by 6 bases, with 13 bases between. Germline V gene data show CDR1 as SGHNT and CDR2 as YYREEE (reference sequence). This CDR3 is 14 amino acids long. CDR3 nucleotides: TGTGCCAGCAGCTTGGGGCTTGGTTCCAGCGAGCAGTACTTC. Translated, it gives CASSLGLGSSEQYF. Combining the CDR3 with reference TRBV5-4 and TRBJ2-7 gives the whole variable domain ETGVTQSPTHLIKTRGQQVTLRCSSQSGHNTVSWYQQALGQGPQFIFQYYREEENGRGNFPPRFSGLQFPNYSSELNVNALELDDSALYLCASSLGLGSSEQYFGPGTRLTVT.

V usage is TRBV6-2 or TRBV6-3 and J usage is TRBJ2-7; TRBD1 matches at 7 bases. The trim removed 5 bases at V and 1 base at J, leaving 5 bases unmatched. CDR3 size: 14 residues. Germline V CDR1 and CDR2: MNHEY, SVGEGT. CDR3 nucleotide sequence: TGTGCCAGCAGTGGCCGGGACAGTTCCTACGAGCAGTACTTC. Amino acids: CASSGRDSSYEQYF.

This clone turned up a few times. This rearrangement joins TRBV18 to TRBJ2-7; no firm D call. Per germline, CDR1 KGHSH and CDR2 LQKENI. Trimming pared 2 bases from V and 1 base from J, leaving 9 bases between. CDR3 size: 14 residues. CDR3: CASSPASVSYEQYF. The CDR3 DNA reads TGTGCCAGCTCACCAGCTTCCGTTTCCTACGAGCAGTACTTC.

This clone was observed a few times. The chain has TRBV7-9 and TRBJ1-4, with D perhaps matching TRBD1 (6 bases). Germline CDR1 SEHNR, CDR2 FQNEAQ (reference sequence). With 4 bases removed from V and 4 bases from J, the gap between germline ends came to 10 bases. The CDR3 extends over 14 amino acids. The CDR3: CASSWGQGNEKLFF. The CDR3 DNA reads as TGTGCCAGCAGCTGGGGGCAGGGTAATGAAAAACTGTTTTTT.

V is TRBV4-2 and J is TRBJ2-1; the match to TRBD2 covers 8 bases. Trimming at V came to 5 bases and at J to 6 bases, leaving 12 bases not matched to a gene. This CDR3 comprises 16 residues. From germline, CDR1 is LGHNA and CDR2 YNFKEQ. The CDR3 sequence is CASSSQPGLVGNEQFF. The CDR3 DNA follows: TGTGCCAGCAGCTCCCAACCGGGACTAGTCGGCAATGAGCAGTTCTTC.

The chain uses TRBV6-6 and TRBJ1-1; the D gene is possibly TRBD1 (5 bases). This CDR3 is built from 14 residues. The V end lost 6 bases, the J end lost 1 base, and 12 bases lay between the germline ends. The germline CDR1 and CDR2 sequences are MNHNY and SVGAGI (reference sequence). In nucleotides, the CDR3 is TGTGCCAGCAGACCCCCGGGACCGAACACTGAAGCTTTCTTT. Protein: CASRPPGPNTEAFF.

Concerning this clone itself: This sample also contains other DNA sequences that code for the same CDR3. The J gene is TRBJ2-3, the V gene TRBV11-2; D possibly corresponds to TRBD2 (5 bases). Germline loops: CDR1 SGHAT, CDR2 FQNNGV. The V end was cut by 3 bases, the J end by 0 bases, with 10 bases between. The CDR3 sequence is 15 residues long. CDR3 DNA sequence: TGTGCCAGCAGCTTGGCGGGCTCGAGCACAGATACGCAGTATTTT. It is translated as CASSLAGSSTDTQYF.

The CDR3 reads CASSPNEGPQFTDTQYF. The CDR3 nucleotides read TGTGCCAGCAGCCCGAATGAGGGGCCCCAATTCACAGATACGCAGTATTTT. The gene calls are TRBV9 and TRBJ2-3; either TRBD1 or TRBD2 may fit D (5 bases each). The germline V and J ends were trimmed by 4 bases and 2 bases, with 20 bases remaining between them. This CDR3 has 17 amino acids. The germline gives CDR1 SGDLS, CDR2 YYNGEE.

This chain uses TRBV19 with TRBJ1-4; tentatively, D is TRBD1 (5 bases). The CDR3 runs 14 residues. Deletions cut 3 bases from V and 8 bases from J, with 13 bases between. The germline V gene encodes CDR1 LNHDA and CDR2 SQIVND (reference sequence). CDR3 sequence reads: CASSMYGAEEKLFF. Here the CDR3 DNA reads TGTGCCAGTAGTATGTACGGGGCGGAGGAAAAACTGTTTTTT. The complete variable domain, with remaining parts taken from reference TRBV19 and TRBJ1-4, reads DGGITQSPKYLFRKEGQNVTLSCEQNLNHDAMYWYRQDPGQGLRLIYYSQIVNDFQKGDIAEGYSVSREKKESFPLTVTSAQKNPTAFYLCASSMYGAEEKLFFGSGTQLSVL.

The genes are TRBV24-1 and TRBJ2-2; a possible D gene is TRBD2 (6 bases). Per the germline V gene, CDR1 is KGHDR and CDR2 is SFDVKD. Trimming shortened V by 3 bases and J by 2 bases, and 9 bases separated the two germline ends. This CDR3 has 15 amino acids. This CDR3 reads CATSDTGLNTGELFF. As DNA, the CDR3 is TGTGCCACCAGTGATACGGGACTTAACACCGGGGAGCTGTTTTTT.

The CDR3 reads CAISGQGFELFF. The CDR3 DNA reads TGTGCCATCAGCGGACAGGGTTTTGAGCTGTTTTTT. V is TRBV10-3 and J is TRBJ2-2; 8 bases are a match to TRBD1. With 6 bases clipped from V and 11 bases from J, the junction kept 5 bases outside the gene matches. The germline V gene encodes CDR1 ENHRY and CDR2 SYGVKD. CDR3 length: 12 residues.

The chain carries TRBV11-2 and TRBJ2-3; TRBD2 might be the D (6 bases). The CDR3 consists of 12 residues. The V and J ends lost 5 bases and 10 bases respectively, with 13 bases between them. CDR1 is SGHAT, CDR2 FQNNGV, per germline. CDR3 DNA: TGTGCCAGCAGCACAAACGGGAGAGCGCAGTATTTT. Translation gives CASSTNGRAQYF.

This chain uses TRBV6-5 with TRBJ2-1; 7 bases are a match to TRBD2. The trim removed 2 bases at V and 8 bases at J, leaving 9 bases unmatched. Germline V CDR1 and CDR2: MNHEY, SVGAGI. The CDR3 covers 15 residues. CDR3 bases: TGTGCCAGCAGTTACGGGCGGCGGGGGAGCTATGAGCAGTTCTTC. Translation gives CASSYGRRGSYEQFF.

V gene TRBV29-1 combines with J gene TRBJ2-3; D call uncertain. Germline V lookup: CDR1 SQVTM, CDR2 ANQGSEA. V was clipped by 4 bases and J by 2 bases, with 13 bases between them. The CDR3 consists of 14 residues. CDR3 in amino acids: CSVVIGSTTDTQYF. As DNA, the CDR3 is TGCAGCGTTGTTATAGGTTCCACCACAGATACGCAGTATTTT.

This chain joins TRBV6-5 and TRBJ1-2; 10 nucleotides line up with TRBD1. Germline V gene lookup returns CDR1 MNHEY and CDR2 SVGAGI. The CDR3 consists of 12 residues. The trim removed 5 bases at V and 7 bases at J, leaving 1 base unmatched. CDR3 amino acids: CASSRTGGGYTF. In DNA form, the CDR3 reads TGTGCCAGCAGTAGGACAGGGGGTGGCTACACCTTC.

The CDR3 DNA reads as TGTGCCAGCTCACCATTACAGGGAAACGAGCAGTACTTC. It is translated as CASSPLQGNEQYF. The chain recombines TRBV18 with TRBJ2-7, with D possibly being TRBD1 (6 bases). The germline V gene has CDR1 KGHSH and CDR2 LQKENI. Trimming stripped 2 bases from V and 5 bases from J, with 10 bases between. The CDR3 has 13 amino acids. Full variable domain (remainder filled in from reference TRBV18 and TRBJ2-7): NAGVMQNPRHLVRRRGQEARLRCSPMKGHSHVYWYRQLPEEGLKFMVYLQKENIIDESGMPKERFSAEFPKEGPSILRIQQVVRGDSAAYFCASSPLQGNEQYFGPGTRLTVT.

V is TRBV10-3 and J is TRBJ1-2; maybe TRBD1 (5 bases). There are 12 residues in the CDR3. Germline V gene lookup returns CDR1 ENHRY and CDR2 SYGVKD. Trimming cost V 4 bases and J 6 bases, with 9 bases left between them. The CDR3 spells CAISVRGDGYTF. The DNA for the CDR3 is TGTGCCATCAGTGTTAGAGGGGATGGCTACACCTTC.

The rearrangement uses TRBV19 and TRBJ2-6; possibly TRBD1 for D (6 bases). The CDR3 totals 16 residues. Looked up from germline, CDR1 is LNHDA and CDR2 is SQIVND (reference sequence). V lost 5 bases and J 0 bases, leaving 11 bases between the germline ends. CDR3 coding DNA: TGTGCCAGTAGTTTCCGACAGGTCTCTGGGGCCAACGTCCTGACTTTC. Residues: CASSFRQVSGANVLTF.

This clone was counted a few times. The chain couples TRBV5-1 to TRBJ1-2; 9 bases are a match to TRBD1. CDR3 length equals 17 residues. Germline loops: CDR1 SGHRS, CDR2 YFSETQ. Losses at the gene ends were 0 bases for V and 2 bases for J; bases not matched to a gene: 8. The CDR3 DNA reads as TGCGCCAGCAGCTTGGAAGGGACAGGGTTGTTGAACTATGGCTACACCTTC. Translated: CASSLEGTGLLNYGYTF.

The V and J genes are TRBV6-2 or TRBV6-3 and TRBJ1-2; 7 bases align to TRBD1. This CDR3 is 13 amino acids long. CDR1 is MNHEY and CDR2 is SVGEGT in the germline V gene. V shed 6 bases and J 4 bases; nucleotides not matched to a gene: 5. The CDR3 protein is CASSRTGPYGYTF. The CDR3 DNA reads TGTGCCAGCAGCAGGACAGGACCCTATGGCTACACCTTC.

This clone was picked up many times. This rearrangement joins TRBV29-1 to TRBJ1-2; the D gene is possibly TRBD1 (5 bases). The CDR3 has 17 amino acids. In germline, CDR1 is SQVTM, CDR2 ANQGSEA. Deletions cut 0 bases from V and 4 bases from J, with 21 bases between. CDR3 DNA sequence: TGCAGCGTTGAAGATCTATTCGGAGGGGCCGCCGCCTATGGCTACACCTTC. It yields the protein CSVEDLFGGAAAYGYTF.

V usage is TRBV20-1 and J usage is TRBJ1-1; D unresolved. The germline V and J ends were trimmed by 6 bases and 7 bases, with 12 bases remaining between them. Looked up from germline, CDR1 is DFQATT and CDR2 is SNEGSKA (reference sequence). The CDR3 extends over 11 amino acids. CDR3 sequence reads: CSAIASFEAFF. The CDR3 region has the DNA TGCAGTGCCATAGCCTCTTTTGAAGCTTTCTTT.

The chain links TRBV19 to TRBJ2-1, with 14 bases fitting TRBD2. Trimming at V came to 1 base and at J to 9 bases, leaving 2 bases not matched to a gene. Germline V gene sequence: CDR1 LNHDA, CDR2 SQIVND (reference sequence). The CDR3 is made up of 15 amino acids. The CDR3 DNA follows: TGTGCCAGTAGTATAGGGACTAGCGGGAGGAGTGAGCAGTTCTTC. Its translation: CASSIGTSGRSEQFF.

The V call is TRBV4-2, the J call TRBJ2-7, with 7 bases fitting TRBD1. CDR1 LGHNA and CDR2 YNFKEQ come from the germline V gene. The J segment lost 2 bases and the V segment lost 2 bases, leaving 3 bases of the junction unmatched. The length of the CDR3 is 14 residues. The CDR3 DNA is TGTGCCAGCAGCCAATCCGACAGGGCCTACGAGCAGTACTTC. The encoded protein is CASSQSDRAYEQYF.